The 17 T cell receptor beta chains in this list originate from one sample, sequenced in a study of blood T cell repertoires in COVID-19. Assay: immunoSEQ multiplex PCR; the TCRdb copy retains only in-frame clones and omits some. The table includes more than 200,000 clones, 70% to 90% detected once. Sequenced sample: peripheral blood. The receptor source for this set is a man younger than 35 with active or convalescent COVID-19.

V and J are TRBV10-3 and TRBJ1-4, with TRBD1 identical over 10 bases. CDR3 length equals 15 residues. Germline values: CDR1 ENHRY, CDR2 SYGVKD. The V gene end was trimmed by 3 bases and the J gene end by 8 bases; junction bases not matched to a gene: 6. The CDR3 sequence: CAISETGTGDEKLFF. CDR3 sequence (DNA): TGTGCCATCAGTGAAACCGGGACAGGGGACGAAAAACTGTTTTTT.

J is TRBJ2-5 and V is TRBV18, with 9 bases identical to TRBD2. This CDR3 contains 16 residues. CDR1 and CDR2 (germline): KGHSH, LQKENI. V shed 4 bases and J 4 bases; nucleotides not matched to a gene: 10. CDR3 amino acids: CASSRSGTSNRETQYF. In nucleotides, the CDR3 is TGTGCCAGCTCACGCTCCGGGACTAGCAATAGAGAGACCCAGTACTTC.

This clone was recorded only once. The chain couples TRBV27 to TRBJ2-2, with a tentative D call TRBD1 (5 bases). In germline, CDR1 is MNHEY, CDR2 SMNVEV (reference sequence). V lost 4 bases to trimming and J lost 0 bases, with 9 bases between them. The CDR3 is 15 amino acids. CDR3 sequence: CASSWGLANTGELFF. In DNA, the CDR3 is TGTGCCAGCAGTTGGGGCCTAGCGAACACCGGGGAGCTGTTTTTT.

CDR3 loop: CASSLGGQGNTEAFF. CDR3 DNA: TGCGCCAGCAGCTTGGGGGGACAGGGGAACACTGAAGCTTTCTTT. V usage is TRBV5-1 and J usage is TRBJ1-1; 9 bases are a match to TRBD1. Germline CDR1 reads SGHRS; CDR2 reads YFSETQ. This CDR3 has 15 amino acids. V gave up 0 bases and J gave up 1 base; unmatched junction bases: 1.

The rearrangement links TRBV29-1 to TRBJ1-1; 9 bases are a match to TRBD1. This CDR3 comprises 14 residues. V was clipped by 7 bases and J by 0 bases; unmatched bases: 6. Germline CDR1 reads SQVTM; CDR2 reads ANQGSEA. The CDR3 sequence is CSAWTGAMNTEAFF. CDR3 DNA sequence: TGCAGCGCATGGACAGGGGCCATGAACACTGAAGCTTTCTTT.

Written as DNA, the CDR3 is TGCGCCAGCAGCCAAGATCTCCTACGGGAGTATATGAATGAGCAGTTCTTC. Its protein is CASSQDLLREYMNEQFF. The genes are TRBV4-3 and TRBJ2-1, with D possibly TRBD2 on 6 matching bases. Germline values: CDR1 LGHNA, CDR2 YSLEER. Trimming stripped 0 bases from V and 7 bases from J, with 19 bases between. The CDR3 consists of 17 residues.

The chain combines TRBV27 with TRBJ1-6; tentative D call: TRBD1 (6 bases). CDR3 length equals 15 residues. Germline V gene data show CDR1 as MNHEY and CDR2 as SMNVEV (reference sequence). V lost 3 bases and J lost 5, with 11 bases in between. CDR3 sequence (DNA): TGTGCCAGCAGTTTGCAGGGGCCTAATAATTCACCCCTCCACTTT. Translation gives CASSLQGPNNSPLHF.

This clone appeared a single time. This CDR3 is CASWGPPYGYTF. DNA for the CDR3: TGTGCCAGCTGGGGGCCCCCTTATGGCTACACCTTC. V gene TRBV21-1 combines with J gene TRBJ1-2; the table's D call TRBD1 went unverified against the DNA. TRBV21-1 is a documented pseudogene. This CDR3 spans 12 amino acids.

The gene calls are TRBV9 and TRBJ2-7; TRBD2 might be the D (5 bases). The CDR3 is 14 amino acids. The V and J ends lost 4 bases and 0 bases respectively, with 11 bases between them. The germline V gene has CDR1 SGDLS and CDR2 YYNGEE. This chain's CDR3 is CASSPGSASYEQYF. In DNA, the CDR3 is TGTGCCAGCAGCCCGGGGTCCGCCTCCTACGAGCAGTACTTC.

This sequence joins TRBV12-3 or TRBV12-4 and TRBJ1-5; the D is unclear. The CDR3 totals 13 residues. Deletions cut 3 bases from V and 6 bases from J, with 9 bases between. CDR3: CASSFKAGQPQHF. The CDR3 coding sequence is TGTGCCAGCAGTTTTAAGGCGGGTCAGCCCCAGCATTTT.

A single count supports this clone. The chain combines TRBV7-2 with TRBJ1-1, with a possible D match to TRBD1 (6 bases). Trimming cost V 1 base and J 5 bases, with 11 bases left between them. The CDR3 totals 14 residues. Germline V gene sequence: CDR1 SGHTA, CDR2 FQGNSA. In nucleotides, the CDR3 is TGTGCCAGCAGCTTAGTATGGGGGCCGACTGAAGCTTTCTTT. Protein sequence: CASSLVWGPTEAFF.

This chain joins TRBV27 and TRBJ2-5, with 10 bases that match TRBD2. CDR1 and CDR2 from the germline V gene are MNHEY and SMNVEV (reference sequence). This CDR3 has 15 residues. With V trimmed by 3 bases and J by 5 bases, 6 bases remained unmatched. This CDR3 reads CASSLASGRLETQYF. CDR3 coding DNA: TGTGCCAGCAGTTTGGCTAGCGGGAGACTTGAGACCCAGTACTTC.

The V call is TRBV14, the J call TRBJ1-1; D perhaps matches TRBD1 (6 bases). Germline V gene sequence: CDR1 SGHDN, CDR2 FVKESK. V was clipped by 3 bases and J by 8 bases, with 22 bases between them. The CDR3 totals 16 residues. The CDR3 DNA reads TGTGCCAGCAGCCAGGGGGCCAGGAAGGGAGACGGGGAAGCTTTCTTT. Its protein product is CASSQGARKGDGEAFF.

The J gene is TRBJ2-5, the V gene TRBV6-5, with no clear D. The germline V gene has CDR1 MNHEY and CDR2 SVGAGI. This CDR3 comprises 13 residues. Trimming took off 3 bases at V and 9 bases at J, with 14 bases between the two ends. This CDR3 reads CASSYEAHVSQYF. Written as DNA, the CDR3 is TGTGCCAGCAGTTATGAGGCCCATGTCTCCCAGTACTTC.

The V gene is TRBV7-8, the J gene TRBJ2-2; no clear D. The germline CDR1 and CDR2 sequences are SGHVS and FQNEAQ. The V and J ends lost 1 base and 1 base respectively, with 4 bases between them. This CDR3 spans 14 amino acids. CDR3 sequence reads: CASSLVQNTGELFF. CDR3 nucleotide sequence: TGTGCCAGCAGCTTAGTCCAGAACACCGGGGAGCTGTTTTTT.

The sample holds a few counts of this clone. The junction departs from the called germline gene at one end, perhaps through a read error. V gene TRBV20-1 combines with J gene TRBJ2-7; TRBD1 or TRBD2 may be the D gene (6 bases each). This CDR3 spans 12 amino acids. CDR1 and CDR2 (germline): DFQATT, SNEGSKA (reference sequence). CDR3: CSANEGGKNIAF. DNA of the CDR3: TGCAGTGCTAATGAGGGGGGAAAAAACATCGCCTTC.

The gene calls are TRBV7-9 and TRBJ1-1, with D uncertain. The CDR3 is made up of 15 amino acids. Germline V gene lookup returns CDR1 SEHNR and CDR2 FQNEAQ (reference sequence). V lost 4 bases and J 1 base, leaving 13 bases between the germline ends. The CDR3 loop is CASSSETDPNTEAFF. The DNA for the CDR3 is TGTGCCAGCAGCTCCGAGACTGATCCGAACACTGAAGCTTTCTTT.